Listed below are T cell receptor beta chains from one sample, sequenced in a study of human T cells and chemical hapten exposure. TCRdb used MiXCR to reprocess the RACE reads, holding one entry per CDR3 protein. The sample consists of 95,000 or so distinct CDR3 sequences, about an eighth of them appearing once. This specimen was whole blood, taken in connection with sensitization to the hapten diphenylcyclopropenone (DPC). The receptor set was obtained from a woman aged 40 to 50 with alopecia areata. Some clones in this sample may be carry-over from other donors' samples. Each CDR3 is given with its conserved first and last residue.

>TRBV5-1
CASSLEAGRPYEQYF
>TRBV15
CATSRDRKYEQYF
>TRBV29-1
CSVAGTATHDDYGYTF
>TRBV4-2
CASRRTPGEDSPLHF
>TRBV6-1
CASSESRLSGYTF
>TRBV3-1
CASSQVAGASTDTQYF
>TRBV7-9
CASSLGGPAGGPPRGSYNEQFF
>TRBV20-1
CSARDVAGLSGGTDTQYF
>TRBV7-9
CASSRGENQETQYF
>TRBV11-2
CASSTSPWDEQFF
>TRBV5-5
CASSRRDTNIQYF
>TRBV10-3
CAISEPRDRGLYEQYF
>TRBV20-1
CSARGERRARLTDTQYF
>TRBV7-9
CASSLPQTTDTQYF
>TRBV6-5
CASSRTTRDNEQFF
>TRBV7-2
CASSLSVAGGLWETQYF
>TRBV9
CASSVRGSDTQYF
>TRBV9
CASSVVALAGGPIGELFF
>TRBV11-2
CASSLRGPTEAFF
>TRBV29-1
CSGLRGGPNEQFF
>TRBV9
CASSVDAGYSYNEQFF
>TRBV29-1
CSVEATEYTEAFF
>TRBV27
CASSSGVSGYGYTF
>TRBV27
CASSPLTYSNQPQHF
>TRBV15
CATSRGPGQGSEQYF
>TRBV28
CASSSPGMSTF
>TRBV7-9
CASSLGGTNEKLFF
>TRBV6-2/TRBV6-3
CASRKPGVGNNEQFF
>TRBV11-2
CASSLERINYGYTF
>TRBV20-1
CSARGGGTREQYF
>TRBV7-2
CASSRRGGRVTDTQYF
>TRBV28
CASITLLGATEAFF
>TRBV6-1
CASIKTGMNTEAFF
>TRBV7-2
CASTRSGWVRETQYF
>TRBV18
CASSPEKRQGKPPYEQYF